Below, 31 T cell receptor beta chains from the same sample are listed, as sequenced in a study of T cell changes during pregnancy in multiple sclerosis. Generated by immunoSEQ multiplex PCR, the TCRdb table keeps only in-frame clones and is missing some. Of some 30,000 clones listed, about 88% are singletons. Sequenced here: CD8+ T cells from peripheral blood mononuclear cells, sampled in the second trimester of pregnancy. Receptors were obtained from a female donor with multiple sclerosis, enrolled in a pregnancy study.

Details on this clone: Within the sample, other DNA sequences also encode this same CDR3. The chain recombines TRBV19 with TRBJ2-5, with D tentatively TRBD1 (6 bases). Trimming took off 5 bases at V and 2 bases at J, with 12 bases between the two ends. This CDR3 has 14 residues. CDR1 is LNHDA and CDR2 is SQIVND in the germline V gene (reference sequence). The CDR3 DNA sequence: TGTGCCAGTAGTCAGAGACAGGTACAAGAGACCCAGTACTTC. This encodes CASSQRQVQETQYF.

The chain combines TRBV21-1 with TRBJ1-4; TRBD1 reflects the table's D call only, with no check against the DNA. TRBV21-1 is a known pseudogene. The CDR3 is made up of 16 amino acids. CDR3 loop: CASSSRADTNNEKLFF. The CDR3 DNA reads as TGTGCCAGCAGCAGCCGGGCGGACACTAATAATGAAAAACTGTTTTTT.

The chain uses TRBV27 and TRBJ2-7; 7 bases are a match to TRBD2. This CDR3 is 16 amino acids long. With 6 bases clipped from V and 2 bases from J, the junction kept 13 bases outside the gene matches. Germline loops: CDR1 MNHEY, CDR2 SMNVEV (reference sequence). The CDR3 region has the DNA TGTGCCAGCAGCCGCCCCTCTAGCGGTACTACCTACGAGCAGTACTTC. Residues: CASSRPSSGTTYEQYF.

V usage is TRBV5-6 and J usage is TRBJ2-3, with 9 bases aligning to TRBD2. Germline CDR1 reads SGHDT; CDR2 reads YYEEEE. The CDR3 totals 15 residues. V gave up 5 bases and J gave up 0 bases; unmatched junction bases: 4. The CDR3 is CASRWTSASTDTQYF. DNA of the CDR3: TGTGCCAGCAGGTGGACTAGCGCCAGCACAGATACGCAGTATTTT.

This chain connects TRBV6-5 to TRBJ2-7; 7 positions match TRBD2. J was trimmed by 6 bases and V by 6 bases; bases with no gene match: 14. The germline V gene encodes CDR1 MNHEY and CDR2 SVGAGI. This CDR3 has 15 residues. This chain's CDR3 is CASSPGGRGSSEQYF. The CDR3 DNA is TGTGCCAGCAGCCCGGGAGGTCGCGGGAGCTCCGAGCAGTACTTC.

The V gene is TRBV7-9, the J gene TRBJ1-5; no reliable D call. Germline CDR1 reads SEHNR; CDR2 reads FQNEAQ (reference sequence). V lost 1 base and J lost 0, with 4 bases in between. The CDR3 extends over 14 amino acids. The CDR3: CASSLDYSNQPQHF. The CDR3 DNA sequence: TGTGCCAGCAGCTTAGACTATAGCAATCAGCCCCAGCATTTT.

This rearrangement joins TRBV29-1 to TRBJ2-7; 9 bases map to TRBD2. V gave up 4 bases and J gave up 4 bases; unmatched junction bases: 11. Germline V gives CDR1 SQVTM, CDR2 ANQGSEA. The CDR3 covers 15 residues. The CDR3 spells CSVAGGREGGYEQYF. The CDR3 DNA reads TGCAGCGTTGCTGGGGGGCGGGAGGGCGGATACGAGCAGTACTTC.

This chain connects TRBV11-2 to TRBJ2-1, with 7 positions matching TRBD2. The V and J ends lost 5 bases and 7 bases, in that order; junction bases with no gene match: 11. The CDR3 is made up of 15 amino acids. Germline lookup yields CDR1 SGHAT and CDR2 FQNNGV. CDR3 DNA sequence: TGTGCCAGCAGCCATGGGGGGGTCCCAACTAATGAGCAGTTCTTC. This sequence encodes CASSHGGVPTNEQFF.

The chain joins TRBV7-3 to TRBJ2-5; TRBD2 is a possible D gene (6 bases). Trimming cost V 4 bases and J 5 bases, with 11 bases left between them. Germline assignment: CDR1 SGHTA and CDR2 FQGTGA. The CDR3 is 13 residues long. CDR3: CASSYLGGETQYF. The CDR3 bases are TGTGCCAGCAGCTACCTTGGAGGGGAGACCCAGTACTTC.

This clone was counted only a few times. This chain uses TRBV5-1 with TRBJ1-2; D may be TRBD1 (5 bases). The CDR3 runs to 13 residues. V was cut by 0 bases and J by 8 bases, with 11 bases left in between. Germline assignment: CDR1 SGHRS and CDR2 YFSETQ. CDR3 residues: CASSLAGPGGYTF. Here the CDR3 DNA reads TGCGCCAGCAGCTTGGCAGGGCCTGGGGGCTACACCTTC.

The chain uses TRBV28 and TRBJ2-3; 8 bases fit TRBD2. Germline V gives CDR1 MDHEN, CDR2 SYDVKM. This CDR3 has 15 residues. V trimming: 5 bases; J trimming: 4 bases; junction bases outside the gene matches: 8. CDR3 protein: CASSPEAGVSDTQYF. CDR3 in DNA: TGTGCCAGCAGTCCCGAAGCGGGAGTATCAGATACGCAGTATTTT.

The rearrangement joins TRBV7-9 to TRBJ2-4, with a tentative D call TRBD1 (6 bases). The CDR3 spans 14 residues. V lost 5 bases to trimming and J lost 0 bases, with 8 bases between them. The V gene's germline CDR1 is SEHNR and CDR2 FQNEAQ (reference sequence). The CDR3 is CASSKDRAKNIQYF. The CDR3 DNA is TGTGCCAGCAGCAAGGACAGAGCCAAAAACATTCAGTACTTC.

The chain joins TRBV5-6 to TRBJ2-1, with a weak D call TRBD2 (6 bases). CDR1 and CDR2 (germline): SGHDT, YYEEEE. The CDR3 spans 13 residues. V lost 3 bases and J lost 7, with 11 bases in between. The chain's CDR3 is CASSWDSGNEQFF. The CDR3 DNA sequence: TGTGCCAGCAGCTGGGACTCAGGTAATGAGCAGTTCTTC.

The chain is built from TRBV27 and TRBJ1-1, with 7 bases identical to TRBD1. The V segment lost 4 bases and the J segment 1 base; nucleotides outside the gene matches: 6. This CDR3 contains 15 residues. The V gene's germline CDR1 is MNHEY and CDR2 SMNVEV (reference sequence). CDR3 bases: TGTGCCAGCAGTTCGACAGGGTCGGAGAACACTGAAGCTTTCTTT. Translated: CASSSTGSENTEAFF.

This chain connects TRBV28 to TRBJ1-2; D gene unclear. This CDR3 contains 15 residues. The germline gives CDR1 MDHEN, CDR2 SYDVKM. V was shortened by 5 bases and J by 4 bases, with 17 bases between the two germline ends. The CDR3 here is CASSDPRRTIYGYTF. The CDR3 DNA sequence: TGTGCCAGCAGTGACCCACGGAGGACCATCTATGGCTACACCTTC.

This clone came up once. This rearrangement joins TRBV29-1 to TRBJ1-4, with a possible D match to TRBD1 (5 bases). The CDR3 has 14 residues. CDR1 is SQVTM, CDR2 ANQGSEA, per germline. Trimming left V 4 bases short and J 3 bases short, with 12 bases between. CDR3 loop: CSVGFAGPNEKLFF. The CDR3 DNA sequence: TGCAGCGTTGGGTTTGCGGGGCCTAATGAAAAACTGTTTTTT.

Of note for this clone: Other DNA sequences within the sample encode an identical CDR3. The rearrangement links TRBV7-3 to TRBJ2-3, with D perhaps TRBD2 (5 bases). The CDR3 contains 16 residues. The germline V and J ends were trimmed by 1 base and 0 bases, with 11 bases remaining between them. Germline lookup yields CDR1 SGHTA and CDR2 FQGTGA. CDR3 protein: CASSLNPGTSTDTQYF. The CDR3 DNA reads as TGTGCCAGCAGCTTAAATCCGGGAACCAGCACAGATACGCAGTATTTT.

The chain combines TRBV2 with TRBJ2-2; 9 bases map to TRBD2. The germline CDR1 and CDR2 sequences are SNHLY and FYNNEI. Trimming at V came to 4 bases and at J to 0 bases, leaving 9 bases not matched to a gene. The CDR3 covers 18 residues. The CDR3 reads CASSGGTSSQSNTGELFF. The CDR3 DNA reads TGTGCCAGCAGTGGTGGGACTAGCTCCCAATCGAACACCGGGGAGCTGTTTTTT.

V usage is TRBV25-1 and J usage is TRBJ2-5, with unresolved D. V was trimmed by 0 bases and J by 5 bases, leaving 10 bases between them. Germline values: CDR1 MGHDK, CDR2 SYGVNS. The CDR3 extends over 14 amino acids. CDR3 sequence reads: CASSEYEILETQYF. The DNA for the CDR3 is TGTGCCAGCAGTGAATACGAGATCCTGGAGACCCAGTACTTC.

The V gene is TRBV4-1, the J gene TRBJ2-7; TRBD1 matches at 7 bases. The V segment lost 3 bases and the J segment 2 bases; nucleotides outside the gene matches: 1. This CDR3 has 13 residues. Germline V gene lookup returns CDR1 MGHRA and CDR2 YSYEKL. This CDR3 reads CASSQGQPYEQYF. As DNA, the CDR3 is TGCGCCAGCAGCCAGGGACAGCCCTACGAGCAGTACTTC.

The chain links TRBV28 to TRBJ2-7, with 12 bases lining up with TRBD2. Looked up from germline, CDR1 is MDHEN and CDR2 is SYDVKM. J lost 2 bases, V lost 10 bases, and 6 bases had no gene match. The CDR3 runs 14 residues. The CDR3 bases are TGTGCCACCAGCTCTAGCGGGAGGGCCTACGAGCAGTACTTC. Amino acids: CATSSSGRAYEQYF. The whole variable domain, filled in from reference TRBV28 and TRBJ2-7, reads DVKVTQSSRYLVKRTGEKVFLECVQDMDHENMFWYRQDPGLGLRLIYFSYDVKMKEKGDIPEGYSVSREKKERFSLILESASTNQTSMYLCATSSSGRAYEQYFGPGTRLTVT.

This chain connects TRBV27 to TRBJ2-7; 10 bases line up with TRBD2. Germline V gene data show CDR1 as MNHEY and CDR2 as SMNVEV (reference sequence). Trimming cost V 6 bases and J 2 bases; bases outside gene matches: 7. This CDR3 spans 15 amino acids. CDR3 sequence reads: CASSLTSGFTYEQYF. Here the CDR3 DNA reads TGTGCCAGCAGCCTGACTAGCGGGTTTACCTACGAGCAGTACTTC.

J is TRBJ2-5 and V is TRBV7-6; D not certain. Matching the DNA end better, TRBJ2-7 makes the J call doubtful. This CDR3 is built from 14 residues. Germline-derived CDR1 and CDR2 are SGHVS and FNYEAQ. The CDR3: CASSLVGENYEQYF. The DNA for the CDR3 is TGTGCCAGCAGCTTGGTGGGTGAGAACTACGAGCAGTACTTC.

The genes are TRBV19 and TRBJ1-1; D uncertain. Between the trimmed V and J ends, which lost 4 bases and 0 bases, there was a span of 6 bases. This CDR3 spans 13 amino acids. Germline CDR1 LNHDA, CDR2 SQIVND (reference sequence). CDR3 nucleotides: TGTGCCAGTAGTACAGTAATGAACACTGAAGCTTTCTTT. Translated, it gives CASSTVMNTEAFF.

This chain joins TRBV21-1 and TRBJ2-3; TRBD1 is taken as the D call from the table, unchecked against the DNA. TRBV21-1 is given as a pseudogene. CDR3 length equals 16 residues. The CDR3 sequence: CASSKGVWQGTDTQYF. DNA for the CDR3: TGTGCCAGCAGCAAAGGGGTTTGGCAGGGCACAGATACGCAGTATTTT.

The chain couples TRBV7-9 to TRBJ1-3, with D possibly TRBD1 on 6 matching bases. This CDR3 comprises 15 residues. V gave up 6 bases and J gave up 0 bases, with 12 bases separating them. In germline, CDR1 is SEHNR, CDR2 FQNEAQ (reference sequence). CDR3 sequence (DNA): TGTGCCAGCAGTCCTACAGGGAACTCTGGAAACACCATATATTTT. Amino acids: CASSPTGNSGNTIYF.

The chain carries TRBV4-1 and TRBJ2-7, with 10 bases fitting TRBD2. CDR1 is MGHRA, CDR2 YSYEKL, per germline. This CDR3 spans 15 amino acids. Losses at the gene ends were 3 bases for V and 2 bases for J; bases not matched to a gene: 4. For the CDR3, the DNA is TGCGCCAGCAGCCAGAGTACTAGCGGGACCTACGAGCAGTACTTC. It encodes CASSQSTSGTYEQYF.

On this clone: Other DNA sequences from this sample encode an identical CDR3 as well. This CDR3 is CASSYRQGAGTEAFF. CDR3 sequence (DNA): TGTGCCAGCAGTTACCGCCAGGGGGCGGGCACTGAAGCTTTCTTT. This chain joins TRBV6-5 and TRBJ1-1, with 8 nucleotides matching TRBD1. V gave up 2 bases and J gave up 4 bases; unmatched junction bases: 6. Per germline, CDR1 MNHEY and CDR2 SVGAGI. CDR3 size: 15 residues.

The J gene is TRBJ2-7, the V gene TRBV5-1; D is unresolved. V was pared by 0 bases and J by 3 bases, with 7 bases between. CDR3 length equals 13 residues. Germline V CDR1 and CDR2: SGHRS, YFSETQ. CDR3 in amino acids: CASSLDQNYEQYF. CDR3 nucleotides: TGCGCCAGCAGCTTGGACCAGAACTACGAGCAGTACTTC.

The chain has TRBV11-2 and TRBJ1-2; D perhaps matches TRBD1 (6 bases). CDR1 and CDR2 (germline): SGHAT, FQNNGV. This CDR3 contains 17 residues. Between the trimmed V and J ends, which lost 5 bases and 0 bases, there was a span of 19 bases. The CDR3 DNA follows: TGTGCCAGCAGCGCTAGAGGGGGGGGTAGAGCTAACTATGGCTACACCTTC. This codes for CASSARGGGRANYGYTF.

The chain is built from TRBV28 and TRBJ2-3; maybe TRBD2 (6 bases). The CDR3 length is 15 residues. Germline V gene data show CDR1 as MDHEN and CDR2 as SYDVKM. V lost 6 bases and J 0 bases, leaving 13 bases between the germline ends. CDR3 loop: CASSRWRASTDTQYF. The CDR3, as DNA: TGTGCCAGCAGCCGATGGAGGGCCAGCACAGATACGCAGTATTTT.